This T cell receptor (beta chain) is from a study of human T cells and chemical hapten exposure. Overall study context: Alopecia areata, totalis or universalis was found in mostly female patients.

The sample's time point: patch test 3, about 24 weeks after DPC sensitization. Treatment in this sample: therapeutic diphenylcyclopropenone sensitization with weekly scalp DPC. TCRdb reprocessed the RACE reads via MiXCR and lists one record per CDR3 protein. Of about 92,000 distinct CDR3 sequences detected, 9.5% to 13% appear once; the ten largest clones hold 1.1%. Study-wide results and caveats: TCRs at a frequency above 1 in 1000 stayed unchanged with DPC sensitization.

V lost 5 bases and J lost 8; bases outside the gene matches: 12. This CDR3 contains 17 residues. Germline V gene data show CDR1 as LNHDA and CDR2 as SQIVND (reference sequence). This clonotype was counted many times. What it binds is not known. The chain employs TRBV19 and TRBJ2-1; 13 bases are shared with TRBD2. The TCR was taken from a woman in her twenties or thirties with alopecia areata. Some clones in this sample may be carry-over from other donors' samples. Sequences were derived from whole blood, sampled in connection with sensitization to the hapten diphenylcyclopropenone (DPC). CDR3 region: CASSPVPTSGGYHEQFF. CDR3 nucleotides: TGTGCCAGTAGTCCAGTCCCGACTAGCGGGGGGTATCATGAGCAGTTCTTC.